What follows are 15 T cell receptor beta chains derived from one specimen sequenced in a study of cytomegalovirus exposure and HLA in healthy donors. It was with 60 Vbeta and 13 Jbeta primers that the PCR ran. The protocol was immunoSEQ multiplex PCR, while the TCRdb copy is restricted to in-frame clones and leaves out a portion. Of 110,000 or so clones detected, 60% to 85% appear once; the ten largest clones hold roughly 8.6%. The sample was PBMCs. The receptors shown here come from a woman aged 40-49 years in good health and CMV-seropositive.

This chain joins TRBV19 and TRBJ2-5; D not certain. Germline V CDR1 and CDR2: LNHDA, SQIVND (reference sequence). V shed 6 bases and J shed 3 bases, with 5 bases lying between them. The CDR3 runs to 11 residues. The CDR3 is CASRREETQYF. DNA of the CDR3: TGTGCCAGTAGGAGAGAAGAGACCCAGTACTTC.

Points on this clone: Other DNA sequences of this sample code for an identical CDR3. The chain employs TRBV11-2 and TRBJ1-1; tentatively, D is TRBD1 (5 bases). This CDR3 spans 14 amino acids. The germline V gene has CDR1 SGHAT and CDR2 FQNNGV. V was pared by 3 bases and J by 6 bases, with 14 bases between. For the CDR3, the DNA is TGTGCCAGCAGCTTGGTTGGGGCCAGGCCTGAAGCTTTCTTT. This gives the protein CASSLVGARPEAFF.

J is TRBJ2-1 and V is TRBV28, with 11 bases that match TRBD2. Germline V gives CDR1 MDHEN, CDR2 SYDVKM. The CDR3 is 17 amino acids. Germline trimming cut 5 bases from V and 8 bases from J; bases unmatched to any gene: 14. This CDR3 reads CASSTGTSGRAVHEQFF. CDR3 sequence (DNA): TGTGCCAGCAGTACCGGGACTAGCGGAAGGGCCGTCCATGAGCAGTTCTTC.

To note about this clone: One end of the junction fails to match germline, which may point to a read error. The CDR3 reads CSSSRLRSGANVLTF. The CDR3 DNA reads TGTTCCAGCAGCCGACTCCGCTCTGGGGCCAACGTCCTGACTTTC. The V gene is TRBV7-9, the J gene TRBJ2-6, with D uncertain. Germline V CDR1 and CDR2: SEHNR, FQNEAQ (reference sequence). This CDR3 has 15 amino acids.

CDR3 region: CASSSTDQPQHF. CDR3 bases: TGTGCCAGCAGTTCAACGGATCAGCCCCAGCATTTT. This chain joins TRBV6-6 and TRBJ1-5; D not resolved. This CDR3 comprises 12 residues. Germline V gives CDR1 MNHNY, CDR2 SVGAGI (reference sequence). V was pared by 4 bases and J by 5 bases, with 6 bases between.

This clone was seen a handful of times. The CDR3 protein is CASRQTSGPYNEQFF. The CDR3 region has the DNA TGTGCCAGCAGACAGACTAGCGGGCCCTACAATGAGCAGTTCTTC. This chain joins TRBV28 and TRBJ2-1; 10 bases map to TRBD2. Germline V gene data show CDR1 as MDHEN and CDR2 as SYDVKM. Unmatched junction bases numbered 4, after V lost 6 bases and J lost 2 bases. This CDR3 is 15 amino acids long.

The chain couples TRBV6-1 to TRBJ2-1; 7 positions agree with TRBD2. V lost 2 bases, J lost 0 bases, and 4 bases stayed unmatched. In germline, CDR1 is MNHNS, CDR2 SASEGT. The CDR3 has 16 amino acids. CDR3 coding DNA: TGTGCCAGCAGTGAACAGCGGGGCCCCTCCTACAATGAGCAGTTCTTC. Its protein product is CASSEQRGPSYNEQFF.

V is TRBV27 and J is TRBJ2-7; 8 nucleotides match TRBD1. With V trimmed by 6 bases and J by 1 base, 5 bases remained unmatched. This CDR3 is 14 amino acids long. The V gene's germline CDR1 is MNHEY and CDR2 SMNVEV (reference sequence). DNA for the CDR3: TGTGCCAGCAGAGCCCGGGACAGGTCCTACGAGCAGTACTTC. Its translation is CASRARDRSYEQYF.

This clone came up once. J is TRBJ2-1 and V is TRBV6-6, with TRBD2 as a possible D gene (6 bases). This CDR3 region has 13 residues. CDR1 is MNHNY and CDR2 is SVGAGI in the germline V gene (reference sequence). The V end lost 6 bases, the J end lost 3 bases, and 9 bases lay between the germline ends. The DNA of the CDR3 is TGTGCCAGCAGCCCGGGACTCTACAATGAGCAGTTCTTC. Protein: CASSPGLYNEQFF.

This rearrangement joins TRBV7-9 to TRBJ2-1; D may be TRBD1 (6 bases). CDR1 and CDR2 from the germline V gene are SEHNR and FQNEAQ (reference sequence). The V gene lost 7 bases and the J gene lost 8 bases, with 21 bases spanning the gap. This CDR3 contains 15 residues. In DNA form, the CDR3 reads TGTGCCAGCACCCAGACAGGTCTCGTCGGCGATGAGCAGTTCTTC. This sequence encodes CASTQTGLVGDEQFF.

The chain employs TRBV29-1 and TRBJ2-7; no firm D call. The germline gives CDR1 SQVTM, CDR2 ANQGSEA. V lost 4 bases and J lost 2, with 12 bases in between. The CDR3 is made up of 13 amino acids. The CDR3 DNA reads as TGCAGCGTTGGCGGCAGAAATACCTACGAGCAGTACTTC. This codes for CSVGGRNTYEQYF.

This clone appeared a single time. The chain combines TRBV19 with TRBJ2-3, with unresolved D. V was clipped by 6 bases and J by 1 base, with 14 bases between them. Germline V gives CDR1 LNHDA, CDR2 SQIVND (reference sequence). The CDR3 sequence is 15 residues long. The CDR3 nucleotides are TGTGCCAGTAGCCCCGTCCTGGCCGGCACAGATACGCAGTATTTT. It encodes CASSPVLAGTDTQYF.

This chain joins TRBV13 and TRBJ2-2; 10 nucleotides agree with TRBD2. In germline, CDR1 is PRHDT, CDR2 FYEKMQ (reference sequence). The CDR3 is made up of 15 amino acids. V lost 7 bases and J lost 1; bases outside the gene matches: 3. The CDR3 loop is CASNVAGGNTGELFF. In nucleotides, the CDR3 is TGTGCCAGCAACGTAGCGGGAGGGAACACCGGGGAGCTGTTTTTT.

V gene TRBV7-7 combines with J gene TRBJ2-2, with D possibly matching TRBD2 (6 bases). The CDR3 consists of 16 residues. The V and J ends lost 5 bases and 3 bases respectively, with 16 bases between them. Germline values: CDR1 SSHAT, CDR2 FNYEAQ (reference sequence). CDR3 nucleotide sequence: TGTGCCAGCAGCCGCCGACTAGTTATAGACACCGGGGAGCTGTTTTTT. It is translated as CASSRRLVIDTGELFF.

This clone showed up just once. The rearrangement uses TRBV7-7 and TRBJ1-1, with 7 positions matching TRBD1. This CDR3 contains 13 residues. Per the germline V gene, CDR1 is SSHAT and CDR2 is FNYEAQ (reference sequence). The V gene end was trimmed by 3 bases and the J gene end by 3 bases; junction bases not matched to a gene: 1. CDR3 coding DNA: TGTGCCAGCAGCTTCGACAGGGACACTGAAGCTTTCTTT. Residues: CASSFDRDTEAFF.